The sequence of this TCR beta chain was determined in a study of blood T cell repertoires in COVID-19. Across the study: In each case, the material was cDNA or gDNA derived from T cells, B-cell-depleted T cells, or PBMCs.

Study processing details: Amplification of reference gene primers provided the estimated nucleated cell counts. Method: immunoSEQ multiplex PCR; TCRdb's copy keeps in-frame clones and lacks some. D and trimming come from the DNA, and the V and J calls and clone size come from that table. The sample shows 100,000 to 150,000 clones, around 81% of them seen only once. The CDR3 is made up of 15 amino acids. Germline-derived CDR1 and CDR2 are SEHNR and FQNEAQ (reference sequence). V was trimmed by 8 bases and J by 5 bases, leaving 18 bases between them. The V call is TRBV7-9, the J call TRBJ1-4, with D perhaps TRBD1 (6 bases). The clonotype comes from a man in his 60s with acute or convalescent COVID-19. Sequenced input: peripheral blood. The CDR3 DNA reads as TGTGCCAGCGCCTCCGGGGGGCGGGGGAATGAAAAACTGTTTTTT. It is translated as CASASGGRGNEKLFF.